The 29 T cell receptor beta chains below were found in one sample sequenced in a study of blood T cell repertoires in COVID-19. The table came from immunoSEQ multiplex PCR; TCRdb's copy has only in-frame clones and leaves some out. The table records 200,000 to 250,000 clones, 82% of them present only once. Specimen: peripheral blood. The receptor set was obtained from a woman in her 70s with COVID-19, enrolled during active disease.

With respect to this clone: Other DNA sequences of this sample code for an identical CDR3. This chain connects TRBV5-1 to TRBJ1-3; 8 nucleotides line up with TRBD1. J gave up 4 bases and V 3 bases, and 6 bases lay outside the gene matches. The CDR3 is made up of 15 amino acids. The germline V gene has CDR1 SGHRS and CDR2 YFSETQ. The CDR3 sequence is CASSSTGDSGNTIYF. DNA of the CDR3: TGCGCCAGCAGCTCGACAGGGGATTCAGGAAACACCATATATTTT.

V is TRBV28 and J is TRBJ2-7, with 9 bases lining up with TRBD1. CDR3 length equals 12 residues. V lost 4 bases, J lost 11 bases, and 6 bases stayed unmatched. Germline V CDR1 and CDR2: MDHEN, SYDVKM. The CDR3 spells CASSSEWTGEYF. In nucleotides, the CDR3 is TGTGCCAGCAGTTCCGAATGGACAGGGGAGTACTTC.

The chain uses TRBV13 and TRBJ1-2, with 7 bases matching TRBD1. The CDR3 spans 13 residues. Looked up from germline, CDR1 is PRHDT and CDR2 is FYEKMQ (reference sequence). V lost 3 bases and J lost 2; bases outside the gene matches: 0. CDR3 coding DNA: TGTGCCAGCAGCTTGGGACAGAACTATGGCTACACCTTC. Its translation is CASSLGQNYGYTF.

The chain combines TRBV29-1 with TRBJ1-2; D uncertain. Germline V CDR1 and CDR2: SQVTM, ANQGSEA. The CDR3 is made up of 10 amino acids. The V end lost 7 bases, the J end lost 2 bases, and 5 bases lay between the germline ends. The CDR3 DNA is TGCAGCGCAGAGAACTATGGCTACACCTTC. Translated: CSAENYGYTF. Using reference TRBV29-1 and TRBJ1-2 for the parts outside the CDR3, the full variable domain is SAVISQKPSRDICQRGTSLTIQCQVDSQVTMMFWYRQQPGQSLTLIATANQGSEATYESGFVIDKFPISRPNLTFSTLTVSNMSPEDSSIYLCSAENYGYTFGSGTRLTVV.

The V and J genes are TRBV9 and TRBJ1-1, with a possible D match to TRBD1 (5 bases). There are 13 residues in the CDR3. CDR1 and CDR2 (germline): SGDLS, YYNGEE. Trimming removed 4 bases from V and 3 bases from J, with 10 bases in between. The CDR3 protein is CASSRGGDTEAFF. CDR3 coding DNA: TGTGCCAGCAGCAGAGGAGGGGACACTGAAGCTTTCTTT.

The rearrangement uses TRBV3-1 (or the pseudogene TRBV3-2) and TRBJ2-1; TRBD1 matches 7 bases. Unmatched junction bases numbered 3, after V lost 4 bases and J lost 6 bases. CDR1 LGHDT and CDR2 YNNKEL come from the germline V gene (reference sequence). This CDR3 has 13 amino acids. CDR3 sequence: CASSRRTGNEQFF. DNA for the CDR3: TGTGCCAGCAGCCGTAGGACAGGCAATGAGCAGTTCTTC.

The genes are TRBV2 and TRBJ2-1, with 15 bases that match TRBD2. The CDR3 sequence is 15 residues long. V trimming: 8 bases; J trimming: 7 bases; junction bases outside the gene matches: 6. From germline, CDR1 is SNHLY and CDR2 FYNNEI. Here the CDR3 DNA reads TGTGCCAGCCTTTCGGGACTAGCGGGAGGAAATGAGCAGTTCTTC. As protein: CASLSGLAGGNEQFF.

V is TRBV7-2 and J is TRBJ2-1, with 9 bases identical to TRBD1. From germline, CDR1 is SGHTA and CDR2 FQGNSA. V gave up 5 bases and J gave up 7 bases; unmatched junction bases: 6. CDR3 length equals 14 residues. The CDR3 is CASSPDRGENEQFF. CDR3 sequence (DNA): TGTGCCAGCAGCCCGGACAGGGGTGAAAATGAGCAGTTCTTC.

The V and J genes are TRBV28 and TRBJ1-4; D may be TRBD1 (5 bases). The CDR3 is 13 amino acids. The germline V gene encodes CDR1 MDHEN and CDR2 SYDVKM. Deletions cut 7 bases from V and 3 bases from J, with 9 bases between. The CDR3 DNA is TGTGCCAGCACTGGGGGGGCTAATGAAAAACTGTTTTTT. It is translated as CASTGGANEKLFF.

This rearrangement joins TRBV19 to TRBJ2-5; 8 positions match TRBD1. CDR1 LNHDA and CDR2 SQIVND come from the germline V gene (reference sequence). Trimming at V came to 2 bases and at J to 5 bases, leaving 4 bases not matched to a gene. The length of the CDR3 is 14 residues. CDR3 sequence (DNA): TGTGCCAGTAGTATAAACAGGGGGTGGGAGACCCAGTACTTC. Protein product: CASSINRGWETQYF.

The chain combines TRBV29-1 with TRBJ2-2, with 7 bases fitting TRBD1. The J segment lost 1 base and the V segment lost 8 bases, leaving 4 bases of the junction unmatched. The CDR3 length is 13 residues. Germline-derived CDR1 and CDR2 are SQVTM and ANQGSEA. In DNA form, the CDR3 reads TGCAGCTCAAGGACAGGGAACACCGGGGAGCTGTTTTTT. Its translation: CSSRTGNTGELFF.

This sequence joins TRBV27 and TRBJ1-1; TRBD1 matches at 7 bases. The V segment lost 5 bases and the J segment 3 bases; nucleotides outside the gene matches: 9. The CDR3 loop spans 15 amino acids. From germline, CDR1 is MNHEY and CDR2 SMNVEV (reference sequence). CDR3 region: CASSDGGTVDTEAFF. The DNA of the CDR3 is TGTGCCAGCAGTGACGGCGGGACAGTGGACACTGAAGCTTTCTTT.

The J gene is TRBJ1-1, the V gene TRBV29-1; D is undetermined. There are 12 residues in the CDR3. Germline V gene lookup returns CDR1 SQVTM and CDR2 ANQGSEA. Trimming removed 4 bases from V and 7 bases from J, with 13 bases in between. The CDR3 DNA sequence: TGCAGCGTTGCTGAGGGAGAAGTTGAAGCTTTCTTT. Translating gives CSVAEGEVEAFF. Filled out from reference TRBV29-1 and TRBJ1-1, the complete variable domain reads SAVISQKPSRDICQRGTSLTIQCQVDSQVTMMFWYRQQPGQSLTLIATANQGSEATYESGFVIDKFPISRPNLTFSTLTVSNMSPEDSSIYLCSVAEGEVEAFFGQGTRLTVV.

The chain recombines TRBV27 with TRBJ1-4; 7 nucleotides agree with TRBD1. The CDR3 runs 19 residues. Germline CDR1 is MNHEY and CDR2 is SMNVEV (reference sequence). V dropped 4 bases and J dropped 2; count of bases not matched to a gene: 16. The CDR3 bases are TGTGCCAGCAGTTCGCGAGGGGGCTTCCTCAAAGCGACTAATGAAAAACTGTTTTTT. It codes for CASSSRGGFLKATNEKLFF.

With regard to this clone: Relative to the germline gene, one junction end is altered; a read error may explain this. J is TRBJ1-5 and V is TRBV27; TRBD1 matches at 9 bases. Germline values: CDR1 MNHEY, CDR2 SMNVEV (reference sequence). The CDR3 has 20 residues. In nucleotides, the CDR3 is TGTGTCAGCAGTTTATCTCCGGGACAGGGTGGGGGTTATGGCAATCAGCCCCAGCATTTT. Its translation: CVSSLSPGQGGGYGNQPQHF.

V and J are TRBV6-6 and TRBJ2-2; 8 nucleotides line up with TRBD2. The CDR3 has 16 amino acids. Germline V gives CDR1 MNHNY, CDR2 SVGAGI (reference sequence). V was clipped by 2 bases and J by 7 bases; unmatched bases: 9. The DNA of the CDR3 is TGTGCCAGCAGTTACCGTCCTAGCGGGTCGAACGGGGAGCTGTTTTTT. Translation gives CASSYRPSGSNGELFF.

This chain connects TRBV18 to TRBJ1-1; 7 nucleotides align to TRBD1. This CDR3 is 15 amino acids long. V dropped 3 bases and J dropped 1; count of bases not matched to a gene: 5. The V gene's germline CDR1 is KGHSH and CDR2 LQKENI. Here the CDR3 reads CASSPGQSQNTEAFF. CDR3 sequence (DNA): TGTGCCAGCTCACCGGGACAGTCCCAGAACACTGAAGCTTTCTTT.

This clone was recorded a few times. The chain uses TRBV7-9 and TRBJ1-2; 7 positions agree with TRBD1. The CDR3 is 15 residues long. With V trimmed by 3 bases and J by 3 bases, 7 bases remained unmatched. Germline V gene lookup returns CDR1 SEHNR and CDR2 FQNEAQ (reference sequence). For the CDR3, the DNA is TGTGCCAGCAGCTTTACAGGGGCTACGTACTATGGCTACACCTTC. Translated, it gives CASSFTGATYYGYTF.

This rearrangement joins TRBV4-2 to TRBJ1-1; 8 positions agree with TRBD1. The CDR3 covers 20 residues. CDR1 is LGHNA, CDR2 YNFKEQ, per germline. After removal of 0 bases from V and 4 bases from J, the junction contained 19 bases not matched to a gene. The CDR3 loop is CASSQDPLAGQGWSGTEAFF. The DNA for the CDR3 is TGTGCCAGCAGCCAAGATCCGTTAGCAGGACAGGGATGGTCGGGCACTGAAGCTTTCTTT.

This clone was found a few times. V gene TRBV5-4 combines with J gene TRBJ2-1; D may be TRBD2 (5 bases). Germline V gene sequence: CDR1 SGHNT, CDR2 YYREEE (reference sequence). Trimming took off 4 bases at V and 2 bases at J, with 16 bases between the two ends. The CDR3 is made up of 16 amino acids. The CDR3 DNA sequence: TGTGCCAGCAGCCTTGGACTCCGCAACCCCTACAATGAGCAGTTCTTC. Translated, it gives CASSLGLRNPYNEQFF.

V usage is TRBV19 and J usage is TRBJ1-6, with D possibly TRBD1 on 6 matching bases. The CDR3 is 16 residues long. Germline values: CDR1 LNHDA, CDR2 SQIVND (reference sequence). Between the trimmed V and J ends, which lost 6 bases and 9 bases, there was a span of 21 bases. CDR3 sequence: CASRITAQWGLSPLHF. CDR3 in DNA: TGTGCCAGTAGGATCACTGCCCAGTGGGGGCTTTCACCCCTCCACTTT.

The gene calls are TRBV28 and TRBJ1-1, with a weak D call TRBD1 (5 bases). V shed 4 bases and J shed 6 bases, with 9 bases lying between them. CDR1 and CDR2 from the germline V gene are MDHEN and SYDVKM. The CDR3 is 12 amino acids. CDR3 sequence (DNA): TGTGCCAGCAGTTCCCAGGGTCCTGAAGCTTTCTTT. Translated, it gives CASSSQGPEAFF. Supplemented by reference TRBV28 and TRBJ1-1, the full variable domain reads DVKVTQSSRYLVKRTGEKVFLECVQDMDHENMFWYRQDPGLGLRLIYFSYDVKMKEKGDIPEGYSVSREKKERFSLILESASTNQTSMYLCASSSQGPEAFFGQGTRLTVV.

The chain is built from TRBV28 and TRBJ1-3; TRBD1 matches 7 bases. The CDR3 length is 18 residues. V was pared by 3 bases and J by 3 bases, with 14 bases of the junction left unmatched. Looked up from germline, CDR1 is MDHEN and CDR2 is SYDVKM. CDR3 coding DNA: TGTGCCAGCAGTTTTTCGGGGGTGGAGGGGGCGCTTGGAAACACCATATATTTT. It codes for CASSFSGVEGALGNTIYF.

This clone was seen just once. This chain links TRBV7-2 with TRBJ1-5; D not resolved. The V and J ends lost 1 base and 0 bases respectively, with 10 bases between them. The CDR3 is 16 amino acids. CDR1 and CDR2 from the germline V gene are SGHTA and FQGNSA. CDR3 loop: CASSLESLSSNQPQHF. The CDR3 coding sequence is TGTGCCAGCAGCTTAGAGTCCCTGAGTAGCAATCAGCCCCAGCATTTT.

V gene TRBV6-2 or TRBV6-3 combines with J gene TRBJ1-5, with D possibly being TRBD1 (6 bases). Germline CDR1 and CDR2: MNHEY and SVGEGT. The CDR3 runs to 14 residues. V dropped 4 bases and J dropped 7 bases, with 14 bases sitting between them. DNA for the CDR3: TGTGCCAGCAGTTCAGCAGGGGTAGGACAGCCCCAGCATTTT. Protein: CASSSAGVGQPQHF.

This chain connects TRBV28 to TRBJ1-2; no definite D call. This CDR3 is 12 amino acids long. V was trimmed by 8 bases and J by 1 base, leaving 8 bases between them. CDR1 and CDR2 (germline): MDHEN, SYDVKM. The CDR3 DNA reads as TGTGCCAGCGAGACTGTTAACTATGGCTACACCTTC. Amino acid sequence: CASETVNYGYTF.

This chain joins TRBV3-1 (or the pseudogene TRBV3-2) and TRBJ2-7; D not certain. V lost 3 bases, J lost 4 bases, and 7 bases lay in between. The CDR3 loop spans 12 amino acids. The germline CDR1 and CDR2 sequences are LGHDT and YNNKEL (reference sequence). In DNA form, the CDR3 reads TGTGCCAGCAGCCACCTCGGTTACGAGCAGTACTTC. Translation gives CASSHLGYEQYF.

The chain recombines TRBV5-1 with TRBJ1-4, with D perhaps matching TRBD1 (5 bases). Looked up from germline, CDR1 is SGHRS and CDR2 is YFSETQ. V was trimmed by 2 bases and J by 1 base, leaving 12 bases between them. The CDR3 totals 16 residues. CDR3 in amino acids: CASSFGGVGTNEKLFF. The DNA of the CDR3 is TGCGCCAGCAGCTTCGGGGGGGTAGGAACTAATGAAAAACTGTTTTTT.

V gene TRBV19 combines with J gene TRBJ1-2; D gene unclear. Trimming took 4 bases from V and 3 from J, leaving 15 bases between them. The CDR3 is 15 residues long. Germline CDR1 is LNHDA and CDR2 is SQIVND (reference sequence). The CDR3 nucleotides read TGTGCCAGTAGTAACGTCGGGTCTGCCTACTATGGCTACACCTTC. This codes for CASSNVGSAYYGYTF.